A single sample gave rise to the 16 T cell receptor beta chains below, sequenced in a study of cytomegalovirus exposure and HLA in healthy donors. PCR employed 60 Vbeta and 13 Jbeta primers. This table comes from immunoSEQ multiplex PCR, and its TCRdb copy is limited to in-frame clones, with some not included. The sample lists 150,000 to 200,000 clones; roughly 90% were seen once. Input material: PBMCs. Receptors originate from a girl under three years old in good health and CMV-seronegative.

The gene calls are TRBV5-1 and TRBJ2-5; 9 positions match TRBD1. CDR1 SGHRS and CDR2 YFSETQ come from the germline V gene. J gave up 5 bases and V 9 bases, and 11 bases lay outside the gene matches. This CDR3 contains 14 residues. The CDR3 here is CATRPGQGWETQYF. In DNA, the CDR3 is TGCGCCACCCGACCGGGACAGGGATGGGAGACCCAGTACTTC.

The rearrangement links TRBV7-9 to TRBJ2-2; 9 bases map to TRBD2. Germline V gene data show CDR1 as SEHNR and CDR2 as FQNEAQ (reference sequence). The ends lost 5 bases at V and 8 bases at J; junction bases unmatched: 6. The CDR3 extends over 14 amino acids. Here the CDR3 reads CASSLWTSAGELFF. The CDR3 DNA is TGTGCCAGCAGCCTCTGGACTAGCGCGGGGGAGCTGTTTTTT.

The chain joins TRBV2 to TRBJ2-1; TRBD2 matches at 8 bases. This CDR3 has 17 residues. V was clipped by 2 bases and J by 4 bases; unmatched bases: 10. Germline lookup yields CDR1 SNHLY and CDR2 FYNNEI. The CDR3 loop reads CASSEMVSGGNYNEQFF. Written as DNA, the CDR3 is TGTGCCAGCAGTGAAATGGTATCGGGGGGGAATTACAATGAGCAGTTCTTC.

The chain carries TRBV6-4 and TRBJ2-1; 8 nucleotides line up with TRBD2. The CDR3 totals 13 residues. The junction had 0 bases not matched to a gene; V was cut back by 2 bases and J by 6 bases. Looked up from germline, CDR1 is MRHNA and CDR2 is SNTAGT. The CDR3, as DNA: TGTGCCAGCAGTGACGGGACTAGCAATGAGCAGTTCTTC. Encoded protein: CASSDGTSNEQFF.

The chain recombines TRBV4-1 with TRBJ2-1; 7 positions match TRBD1. The CDR3 length is 15 residues. The ends lost 4 bases at V and 5 bases at J; junction bases unmatched: 8. The germline V gene has CDR1 MGHRA and CDR2 YSYEKL. For the CDR3, the DNA is TGCGCCAGCAGCCTTCCGTCGGGACAGAACAATGAGCAGTTCTTC. This codes for CASSLPSGQNNEQFF.

The chain is built from TRBV10-3 and TRBJ2-1; a weak D match, TRBD1 (6 bases). V lost 8 bases to trimming and J lost 0 bases, with 17 bases between them. The germline V gene has CDR1 ENHRY and CDR2 SYGVKD. The CDR3 has 16 residues. CDR3 nucleotides: TGTGCCATCGGGGGCCCCACTGCGAGCTCCTACAATGAGCAGTTCTTC. As protein: CAIGGPTASSYNEQFF.

This chain joins TRBV2 and TRBJ1-4; D not certain. There are 13 residues in the CDR3. The V gene's germline CDR1 is SNHLY and CDR2 FYNNEI. V gave up 1 base and J gave up 11 bases, with 11 bases separating them. In nucleotides, the CDR3 is TGTGCCAGCAGTGAAGGGCCCGCCGGGAAACTGTTTTTT. It translates to CASSEGPAGKLFF.

The chain carries TRBV6-5 and TRBJ1-2; weak D call: TRBD1 (5 bases). This CDR3 is built from 13 residues. V was cut by 2 bases and J by 4 bases, with 8 bases left in between. The germline gives CDR1 MNHEY, CDR2 SVGAGI. The DNA for the CDR3 is TGTGCCAGCAGTTACGACAGCCTCTATGGCTACACCTTC. It is translated as CASSYDSLYGYTF.

The gene calls are TRBV6-6 and TRBJ1-2, with 8 bases fitting TRBD1. V lost 6 bases to trimming and J lost 8 bases; unmatched junction nucleotides: 11. This CDR3 region has 14 residues. Germline V gene lookup returns CDR1 MNHNY and CDR2 SVGAGI (reference sequence). The CDR3 DNA reads as TGTGCCAGCAGGGGGATGGACAGGGTGCGAGGCTACACCTTC. As protein: CASRGMDRVRGYTF.

The chain uses TRBV27 and TRBJ2-1, with 9 bases aligning to TRBD2. Germline V lookup: CDR1 MNHEY, CDR2 SMNVEV (reference sequence). The CDR3 spans 18 residues. With V trimmed by 5 bases and J by 0 bases, 11 bases remained unmatched. Written as DNA, the CDR3 is TGTGCCAGCAGTAGCGGGAGGACCCTTTCCAGCTCCTACAATGAGCAGTTCTTC. Its translation is CASSSGRTLSSSYNEQFF.

CDR3: CASSLQGAPNTEAFF. In DNA form, the CDR3 reads TGCGCCAGCAGCTTGCAGGGGGCGCCGAACACTGAAGCTTTCTTT. This chain uses TRBV5-1 with TRBJ1-1, with 8 bases that match TRBD1. From germline, CDR1 is SGHRS and CDR2 YFSETQ. This CDR3 has 15 residues. The trim removed 1 base at V and 1 base at J, leaving 3 bases unmatched.

This chain links TRBV30 with TRBJ1-1; D might be TRBD1 (6 bases). With 4 bases removed from V and 1 base from J, the gap between germline ends came to 10 bases. The V gene's germline CDR1 is GTSNPN and CDR2 SVGIG (reference sequence). CDR3 length: 13 residues. CDR3 DNA: TGTGCCTGGACGGGACAACCGAACACTGAAGCTTTCTTT. Its protein product is CAWTGQPNTEAFF. Complete variable domain (other parts from reference TRBV30 and TRBJ1-1): SQTIHQWPATLVQPVGSPLSLECTVEGTSNPNLYWYRQAAGRGLQLLFYSVGIGQISSEVPQNLSASRPQDRQFILSSKKLLLSDSGFYLCAWTGQPNTEAFFGQGTRLTVV.

The rearrangement links TRBV7-6 to TRBJ1-5; 7 nucleotides agree with TRBD1. Trimming at V came to 2 bases and at J to 8 bases, leaving 3 bases not matched to a gene. Germline V gives CDR1 SGHVS, CDR2 FNYEAQ. The CDR3 loop spans 13 amino acids. CDR3 in amino acids: CASSLNRGKPQHF. The CDR3 DNA follows: TGTGCCAGCAGCTTAAACAGGGGAAAGCCCCAGCATTTT.

DNA of the CDR3: TGCGCCAGCAGCCAAGATAGGGGCAGGGTTGAAAAACTGTTTTTT. It codes for CASSQDRGRVEKLFF. The chain uses TRBV4-3 and TRBJ1-4; D perhaps matches TRBD1 (5 bases). V was pared by 0 bases and J by 7 bases, with 12 bases between. Germline values: CDR1 LGHNA, CDR2 YSLEER. This CDR3 has 15 residues.

This clone has a handful of counts. This chain joins TRBV5-1 and TRBJ1-6, with TRBD1 matching 10 bases. J was trimmed by 10 bases and V by 4 bases; bases with no gene match: 8. This CDR3 has 15 residues. Per the germline V gene, CDR1 is SGHRS and CDR2 is YFSETQ. CDR3 residues: CASSPHDRGLSPLHF. The CDR3 DNA reads TGCGCCAGCAGCCCCCACGACAGGGGGCTCTCACCCCTCCACTTT.

This clone was seen only a few times. The genes are TRBV30 and TRBJ2-7; 8 nucleotides match TRBD1. The CDR3 has 13 residues. CDR1 is GTSNPN, CDR2 SVGIG, per germline (reference sequence). Trimming cost V 8 bases and J 2 bases; bases outside gene matches: 8. CDR3 region: CAGGTGGPYEQYF. Written as DNA, the CDR3 is TGTGCCGGAGGAACAGGGGGGCCCTACGAGCAGTACTTC. The full variable domain, in which reference TRBV30 and TRBJ2-7 provide the parts outside the CDR3, is SQTIHQWPATLVQPVGSPLSLECTVEGTSNPNLYWYRQAAGRGLQLLFYSVGIGQISSEVPQNLSASRPQDRQFILSSKKLLLSDSGFYLCAGGTGGPYEQYFGPGTRLTVT.